The TCR beta chain described here comes from a study of OX40 agonist ivuxolimab in advanced cancers. For the study at large: A mean age of around 60 years, range about 20 to 79, was recorded, and more than 80% were male.

TCRdb's copy holds only in-frame clones and misses some; the assay was immunoSEQ multiplex PCR. The profile shows tens of thousands of clones, about 88% of them singletons. The length of the CDR3 is 14 residues. CDR1 is SGHNT and CDR2 is YENEEA in the germline V gene. V shed 3 bases and J shed 3 bases, with 11 bases lying between them. The sequenced sample was CD4+ or CD8+ T cells sorted from blood, obtained in a trial of the OX40 agonist ivuxolimab. The genes are TRBV11-3 and TRBJ2-5; D is possibly TRBD2 (5 bases). This TCR came from an adult with an advanced solid tumor such as melanoma, head and neck, liver or kidney cancer. DNA for the CDR3: TGTGCCAGCAGCTTTTTTGTGGGAGAAGAGACCCAGTACTTC. This translates into CASSFFVGEETQYF.